The sequence of this T cell receptor (beta chain) was determined in a study of radiation and T cells in renal cell carcinoma. Overall study: Nephrectomy followed 15 Gy stereotactic body radiation by 4 weeks.

As for time point: blood 2 weeks post-SBRT. Treatment noted: 15 Gy SBRT to primary tumor, nephrectomy 4 weeks later. Produced via immunoSEQ multiplex PCR; TCRdb's table is partial and in-frame only. This sample has tens of thousands of clones, with roughly 85% found just once. This receptor was taken from a woman aged 45-65 years with renal cell carcinoma. Sequences were derived from blood, sampled from a patient whose treatment included radiotherapy and nephrectomy.

The CDR3 DNA sequence: TGTGCCAGCAGTTTATCGTGGGACAGCTCTAACTATGGCTACACCTTC. The encoded protein is CASSLSWDSSNYGYTF. V is TRBV27 and J is TRBJ1-2; 7 nucleotides align to TRBD1. The CDR3 has 16 amino acids. Losses at the gene ends were 0 bases for V and 0 bases for J; bases not matched to a gene: 4. CDR1 MNHEY and CDR2 SMNVEV come from the germline V gene (reference sequence).